The entry below gives a single TCR beta chain sequence along with its context. Antigen: not known. These data come from a study of OX40 agonist ivuxolimab in advanced cancers. TCRdb keeps only in-frame clones here, not all; method: immunoSEQ multiplex PCR. The data hold about 85,000 clones, with roughly 84% observed a single time. Study-wide results and limits: Clonal expansion was among the lowest in partial responders at 0.1-3.0 mg/kg, especially CD8+.

The germline gives CDR1 SGHTA, CDR2 FQGNSA. J was trimmed by 2 bases and V by 3 bases; bases with no gene match: 8. This CDR3 has 18 amino acids. The source was CD4+ or CD8+ T cells sorted from blood, collected in a trial of the OX40 agonist ivuxolimab. The J gene is TRBJ2-3, the V gene TRBV7-2; TRBD2 matches at 13 bases. This receptor was taken from an adult with an advanced solid tumor such as melanoma, head and neck, liver or kidney cancer. This chain's CDR3 is CASSFTSGRAAHTDTQYF. CDR3 nucleotide sequence: TGTGCCAGCAGCTTTACTAGCGGGAGGGCCGCCCACACAGATACGCAGTATTTT.